The source of this TCR beta chain is a study of shared clonotypes between healthy human individuals. A word on this clone: Its matching antigen is unknown.

Study outcomes and limitations: Shared clonotypes: about 5% naive CD4, roughly 3.8% naive CD8, roughly 2.4% memory CD4, 0.4% memory CD8.

Deep was the level used in running the assay. Assay: immunoSEQ multiplex PCR; the TCRdb copy retains only in-frame clones and omits some. The top ten clones hold 0.3% of a sample with roughly 600,000 clones, 98% of them seen once. Only CD45RO-negative cells positively selected for CCR7 counted as naive CD8 cells, so terminally differentiated effector memory CD45RA+ cells were excluded. The TCR comes from a man between 25 and 39 years old in good health. Sequencing was performed on naive CD8+ T cells sorted from blood.

The CDR3 is CSGTLSYEQYF. Written as DNA, the CDR3 is TGCAGTGGTACGTTATCCTACGAGCAGTACTTC. J is TRBJ2-7 and V is TRBV20-1, with D uncertain. This CDR3 comprises 11 residues. CDR1 and CDR2 from the germline V gene are DFQATT and SNEGSKA (reference sequence). Trimming removed 7 bases at V and 1 base at J, with 8 bases between.